One and the same sample provided the 26 T cell receptor beta chains below, sequenced in a study of T-cell reconstitution after alpha-beta-depleted transplantation in children. A TCRbeta library incorporating unique molecular identifiers was prepared. TCRdb reprocessed the PCR reads via MiXCR and lists one record per CDR3 protein. The table lists just under 150,000 distinct CDR3 sequences, around 10% of them singletons. The sequences come from PBMCs, mostly from graft donor cells, collected 180 days after TCRalphabeta/CD19-depleted stem cell transplant. Receptors were obtained from a female patient under 10 years old who had a stem cell transplant for congenital amegakaryocytic thrombocytopenia, so the T cells may come from the graft donor.

The genes are TRBV12-3 or TRBV12-4 and TRBJ2-3, with 9 bases lining up with TRBD1. V shed 7 bases, J shed 6 bases, and the junction held 11 bases outside the gene matches. The CDR3 length is 15 residues. Written as DNA, the CDR3 is TGTGCCAGCACCCTTGTGGGACAGGGCTTTGATACGCAGTATTTT. Encoded protein: CASTLVGQGFDTQYF.

This clonotype has just a few counts. V usage is TRBV4-1 and J usage is TRBJ2-5; possible D gene TRBD2, 5 bases. CDR1 and CDR2 (germline): MGHRA, YSYEKL. The CDR3 loop spans 15 amino acids. The V end was cut by 5 bases, the J end by 4 bases, with 17 bases between. The CDR3 sequence is CASSVRGFPTETQYF. The CDR3 DNA follows: TGCGCCAGCAGCGTCCGGGGATTTCCCACAGAGACCCAGTACTTC.

This clonotype was observed at least ten times. The chain combines TRBV6-2 or TRBV6-3 with TRBJ2-7; 9 positions agree with TRBD1. V lost 3 bases to trimming and J lost 6 bases; unmatched junction nucleotides: 6. The CDR3 is 14 residues long. Germline-derived CDR1 and CDR2 are MNHEY and SVGEGT. The DNA for the CDR3 is TGTGCCAGCAGTTATGGGACAGGGACGTCCGAGCAGTACTTC. Residues: CASSYGTGTSEQYF.

This clonotype appeared a few times. The V and J genes are TRBV29-1 and TRBJ2-7; D gene ambiguous. CDR3 length equals 14 residues. Germline V gene lookup returns CDR1 SQVTM and CDR2 ANQGSEA. The V gene lost 4 bases and the J gene lost 3 bases, with 16 bases spanning the gap. The CDR3 is CSVGPRSPIYEQYF. For the CDR3, the DNA is TGCAGCGTTGGTCCCAGGTCCCCGATCTACGAGCAGTACTTC.

This clonotype was counted at least ten times. This chain connects TRBV20-1 to TRBJ2-4; unclear D gene. This CDR3 region has 11 residues. Germline assignment: CDR1 DFQATT and CDR2 SNEGSKA (reference sequence). Trimming pared 4 bases from V and 12 bases from J, leaving 13 bases between. This chain's CDR3 is CSATPPGPQYF. The CDR3 nucleotides are TGCAGTGCTACCCCTCCGGGTCCTCAGTACTTC.

This clonotype was counted many times. The rearrangement joins TRBV27 to TRBJ2-7; possible D gene TRBD1, 6 bases. CDR1 is MNHEY and CDR2 is SMNVEV in the germline V gene (reference sequence). The length of the CDR3 is 15 residues. V was cut by 3 bases and J by 2 bases, with 14 bases left in between. The CDR3 is CASSFLPGTPYEQYF. In DNA form, the CDR3 reads TGTGCCAGCAGTTTCCTCCCGGGGACACCCTACGAGCAGTACTTC.

In the case of this clonotype: With a much larger clone just one base away, this may be a read error. J is TRBJ2-1 and V is TRBV5-5, with TRBD1 identical over 7 bases. The V segment lost 4 bases and the J segment 4 bases; nucleotides outside the gene matches: 2. This CDR3 is built from 13 residues. CDR1 is SGHKS, CDR2 YYEKEE, per germline (reference sequence). In DNA, the CDR3 is TGTGCCAGCAGCGTGGACAGGTACAATGAGCAGTTCTTC. This sequence encodes CASSVDRYNEQFF.

The sample holds many counts of this clonotype. V gene TRBV5-1 combines with J gene TRBJ2-5, with TRBD2 matching 12 bases. The ends lost 7 bases at V and 5 bases at J; junction bases unmatched: 9. The V gene's germline CDR1 is SGHRS and CDR2 YFSETQ. The CDR3 contains 15 residues. CDR3 DNA sequence: TGCGCCAGCTCCGGCGGGCTAGCGGGAGGGGAGACCCAGTACTTC. Protein sequence: CASSGGLAGGETQYF.

This clonotype was detected many times. The V and J genes are TRBV28 and TRBJ2-2; D unresolved. The germline V and J ends were trimmed by 3 bases and 5 bases, with 4 bases remaining between them. The CDR3 runs 12 residues. CDR1 and CDR2 (germline): MDHEN, SYDVKM. CDR3 region: CASSFDTGELFF. DNA of the CDR3: TGTGCCAGCAGTTTCGATACCGGGGAGCTGTTTTTT.

This clonotype has ten or more counts. This chain uses TRBV29-1 with TRBJ2-1; 8 bases fit TRBD1. After removal of 3 bases from V and 8 bases from J, the junction contained 3 bases not matched to a gene. This CDR3 has 12 residues. Germline V gene lookup returns CDR1 SQVTM and CDR2 ANQGSEA. CDR3 loop: CSVDQGAHEQFF. CDR3 DNA: TGCAGCGTTGATCAGGGGGCCCATGAGCAGTTCTTC.

This clonotype showed up many times. The CDR3, as DNA: TGCGCCAGCAGCCATCCGGGACTAGCGGGAGGGCCCACAGATACGCAGTATTTT. It is translated as CASSHPGLAGGPTDTQYF. The chain joins TRBV5-1 to TRBJ2-3; 16 nucleotides match TRBD2. CDR3 size: 18 residues. Germline CDR1 SGHRS, CDR2 YFSETQ. The trim removed 4 bases at V and 2 bases at J, leaving 7 bases unmatched.

This clonotype was seen ten or more times. This chain connects TRBV12-3 or TRBV12-4 to TRBJ1-2, with TRBD1 identical over 10 bases. The ends lost 3 bases at V and 5 bases at J; junction bases unmatched: 3. This CDR3 comprises 14 residues. Here the CDR3 reads CASSFLGQGYGYTF. Here the CDR3 DNA reads TGTGCCAGCAGTTTCTTGGGACAGGGGTATGGCTACACCTTC.

CDR3 nucleotide sequence: TGTGCCAGCAGTGACAGCCCATCCATCGAGCAGTACTTC. This sequence encodes CASSDSPSIEQYF. The chain has TRBV25-1 and TRBJ2-7, with D unclear. This CDR3 contains 13 residues. Trimming shortened V by 3 bases and J by 6 bases, and 12 bases separated the two germline ends. CDR1 and CDR2 from the germline V gene are MGHDK and SYGVNS.

This clonotype counts as medium-sized. J is TRBJ2-2 and V is TRBV4-2; D gene unclear. Germline V gene data show CDR1 as LGHNA and CDR2 as YNFKEQ. V lost 1 base, J lost 3 bases, and 9 bases lay in between. The CDR3 spans 15 residues. CDR3 sequence reads: CASSQAGRDTGELFF. CDR3 nucleotide sequence: TGTGCCAGCAGCCAAGCCGGAAGGGACACCGGGGAGCTGTTTTTT.

Notes on this clonotype: A much larger clone sits a single nucleotide away, making a read error possible. V gene TRBV3-1 combines with J gene TRBJ2-7; tentative D call: TRBD2 (6 bases). Germline V gene data show CDR1 as LGHDT and CDR2 as YNNKEL (reference sequence). The CDR3 extends over 15 amino acids. The V gene lost 8 bases and the J gene lost 2 bases, with 19 bases spanning the gap. The CDR3 is CASCPGTLPPYEQYF. CDR3 sequence (DNA): TGTGCCAGCTGTCCTGGGACTCTTCCTCCCTACGAGCAGTACTTC.

This clonotype appeared many times. V is TRBV7-3 and J is TRBJ2-1; 7 bases are shared with TRBD2. CDR1 and CDR2 (germline): SGHTA, FQGTGA. CDR3 size: 15 residues. J gave up 8 bases and V 2 bases, and 9 bases lay outside the gene matches. CDR3 sequence: CASSLFGTTSYEQFF. CDR3 bases: TGTGCCAGCAGCTTATTTGGCACGACTAGCTATGAGCAGTTCTTC.

Notes on this clonotype: This sequence may be a read error, since a much larger clone differs from it by one base. CDR3 in DNA: TGCAGTGCTAGAGTAACGGGGAGTGAAGCTTTCTTT. Its translation is CSARVTGSEAFF. The chain employs TRBV20-1 and TRBJ1-1; the D is unclear. This CDR3 comprises 12 residues. CDR1 DFQATT and CDR2 SNEGSKA come from the germline V gene (reference sequence). Trimming shortened V by 1 base and J by 7 bases, and 10 bases separated the two germline ends.

There are a few counts of this clonotype. The chain couples TRBV6-1 to TRBJ2-5; 7 bases agree with TRBD1. Trimming at V came to 7 bases and at J to 10 bases, leaving 12 bases not matched to a gene. The V gene's germline CDR1 is MNHNS and CDR2 SASEGT. CDR3 size: 13 residues. CDR3 amino acids: CASIDRERGNQYF. The CDR3 bases are TGTGCCAGCATCGACAGGGAAAGGGGTAACCAGTACTTC.

This clonotype was counted many times. The genes are TRBV6-2 or TRBV6-3 and TRBJ2-3, with D hard to call. With 4 bases removed from V and 2 bases from J, the gap between germline ends came to 7 bases. The CDR3 is 13 residues long. Per germline, CDR1 MNHEY and CDR2 SVGEGT. The CDR3 region is CASSWSPTDTQYF. CDR3 sequence (DNA): TGTGCCAGCAGTTGGAGCCCCACAGATACGCAGTATTTT.

This clonotype has a handful of counts. The rearrangement joins TRBV20-1 to TRBJ2-3, with 15 nucleotides matching TRBD2. Germline V gene data show CDR1 as DFQATT and CDR2 as SNEGSKA (reference sequence). With V trimmed by 6 bases and J by 6 bases, 13 bases remained unmatched. This CDR3 contains 17 residues. CDR3 DNA: TGCAGTGCCCCAGGACTAGCGGGAGGGGATTTCTTTGATACGCAGTATTTT. It specifies CSAPGLAGGDFFDTQYF.

This chain joins TRBV5-6 and TRBJ2-1; 7 bases line up with TRBD2. The V gene's germline CDR1 is SGHDT and CDR2 YYEEEE. V dropped 1 base and J dropped 8; count of bases not matched to a gene: 9. The CDR3 runs to 15 residues. In DNA form, the CDR3 reads TGTGCCAGCAGCTTGTCTTGGACTAGTGCGTATGAGCAGTTCTTC. Protein product: CASSLSWTSAYEQFF.

This clonotype was counted many times. This rearrangement joins TRBV20-1 to TRBJ2-7, with D perhaps matching TRBD1 or TRBD2 (5 bases each). Germline V lookup: CDR1 DFQATT, CDR2 SNEGSKA (reference sequence). Trimming shortened V by 3 bases and J by 4 bases, and 16 bases separated the two germline ends. This CDR3 is built from 14 residues. The CDR3 DNA follows: TGCAGTGCTAGGAAGGGGACCACCGTTTACGAGCAGTACTTC. Translating gives CSARKGTTVYEQYF.

This clonotype appeared a few times. The chain couples TRBV6-1 to TRBJ2-1, with D perhaps matching TRBD1 (7 bases). Trimming cost V 7 bases and J 0 bases, with 10 bases left between them. Germline CDR1 is MNHNS and CDR2 is SASEGT. The CDR3 sequence is 14 residues long. Here the CDR3 DNA reads TGTGCCAGCATTCAGGGGGGCTCCTACAATGAGCAGTTCTTC. It is translated as CASIQGGSYNEQFF.

The rearrangement uses TRBV5-1 and TRBJ2-1; D might be TRBD1 or TRBD2, each matching 5 bases. Trimming removed 6 bases at V and 10 bases at J, with 14 bases between. The germline CDR1 and CDR2 sequences are SGHRS and YFSETQ. The CDR3 length is 12 residues. The DNA for the CDR3 is TGCGCCAGCATCGGGGCAGGGTACGAGCAGTTCTTC. It specifies CASIGAGYEQFF.

J is TRBJ2-5 and V is TRBV3-1; 12 bases line up with TRBD2. The junction had 1 base not matched to a gene; V was cut back by 2 bases and J by 3 bases. Germline CDR1 LGHDT, CDR2 YNNKEL (reference sequence). There are 15 residues in the CDR3. CDR3 nucleotides: TGTGCCAGCAGCCAAAGGACTAGCGGGAAAGAGACCCAGTACTTC. This encodes CASSQRTSGKETQYF.

This clonotype occurred many times. V gene TRBV6-5 combines with J gene TRBJ2-2, with a possible D match to TRBD2 (5 bases). V was clipped by 2 bases and J by 0 bases, with 10 bases between them. Germline V lookup: CDR1 MNHEY, CDR2 SVGAGI. The CDR3 has 16 residues. The CDR3 here is CASSYPGSTNTGELFF. The CDR3 DNA reads TGTGCCAGCAGTTACCCGGGGAGTACGAACACCGGGGAGCTGTTTTTT.